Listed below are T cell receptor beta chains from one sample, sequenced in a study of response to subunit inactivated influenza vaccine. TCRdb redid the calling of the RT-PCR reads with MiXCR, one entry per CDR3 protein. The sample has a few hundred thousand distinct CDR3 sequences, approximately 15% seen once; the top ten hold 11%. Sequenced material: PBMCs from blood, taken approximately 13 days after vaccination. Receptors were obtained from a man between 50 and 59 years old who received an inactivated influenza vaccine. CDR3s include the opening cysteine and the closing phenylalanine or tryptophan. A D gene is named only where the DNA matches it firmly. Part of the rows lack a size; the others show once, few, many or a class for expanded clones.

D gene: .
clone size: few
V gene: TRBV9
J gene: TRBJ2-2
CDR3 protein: CASSGGMTGELFF
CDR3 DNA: TGTGCCAGCAGCGGCGGAATGACCGGGGAGCTGTTTTTT

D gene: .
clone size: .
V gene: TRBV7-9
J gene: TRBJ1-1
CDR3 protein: CASSWLRENTEAFF
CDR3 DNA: TGTGCCAGCAGCTGGTTGCGGGAGAACACTGAAGCTTTCTTT

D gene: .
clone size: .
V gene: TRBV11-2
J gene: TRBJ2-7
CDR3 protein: CASSLAGYKYF
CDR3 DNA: TGTGCCAGCAGCCTTGCGGGGTACAAGTACTTC

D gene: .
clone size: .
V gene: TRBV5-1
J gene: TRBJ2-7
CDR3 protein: CASSLATGVSDEQYF
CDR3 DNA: TGCGCCAGCAGCCTTGCCACAGGAGTATCAGACGAGCAGTACTTC

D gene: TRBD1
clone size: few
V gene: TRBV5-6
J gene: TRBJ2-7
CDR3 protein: CASSWGTEYEQYF
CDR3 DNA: TGTGCCAGCAGCTGGGGGACAGAGTACGAGCAGTACTTC

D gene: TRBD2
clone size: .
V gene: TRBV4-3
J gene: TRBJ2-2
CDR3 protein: CASSQLLAGGSNTGELFF
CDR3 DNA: TGCGCCAGCAGCCAACTCCTAGCGGGGGGGTCGAACACCGGGGAGCTGTTTTTT

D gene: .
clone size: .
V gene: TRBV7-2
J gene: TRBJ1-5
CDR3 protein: CASSPAPRGNQPQHF
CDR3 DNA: TGTGCCAGCAGCCCGGCCCCCCGGGGCAATCAGCCCCAGCATTTT

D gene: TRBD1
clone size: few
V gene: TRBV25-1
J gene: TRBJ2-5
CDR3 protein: CASSLTTGGYQETQYF
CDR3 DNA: TGTGCCAGCAGTCTTACGACAGGGGGATACCAAGAGACCCAGTACTTC

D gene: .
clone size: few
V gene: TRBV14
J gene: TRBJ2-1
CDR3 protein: CASSSPLWGEQFF
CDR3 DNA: TGTGCCAGCAGCTCCCCGCTTTGGGGGGAGCAGTTCTTC

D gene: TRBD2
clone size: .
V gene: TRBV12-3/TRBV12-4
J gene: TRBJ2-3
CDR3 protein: CASSFPLFGASGQSTDTQYF
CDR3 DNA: TGTGCCAGCAGTTTTCCTCTGTTCGGCGCTAGCGGGCAAAGCACAGATACGCAGTATTTT

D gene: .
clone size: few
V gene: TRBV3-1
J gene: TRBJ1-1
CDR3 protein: CASSQADSSEAFF
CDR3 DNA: TGTGCCAGCAGCCAAGCCGACAGCTCTGAAGCTTTCTTT

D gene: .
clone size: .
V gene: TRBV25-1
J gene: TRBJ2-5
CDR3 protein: CASIGETQYF
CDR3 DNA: TGTGCCAGCATTGGAGAGACCCAGTACTTC

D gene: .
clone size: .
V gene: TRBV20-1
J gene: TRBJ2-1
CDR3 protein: CSASGADSYNEQFF
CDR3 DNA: TGCAGTGCTAGCGGAGCGGACTCCTACAATGAGCAGTTCTTC

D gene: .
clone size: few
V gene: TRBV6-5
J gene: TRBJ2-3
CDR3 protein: CASSYSRSSTDTQYF
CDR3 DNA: TGTGCCAGCAGTTACTCGCGGTCTAGCACAGATACGCAGTATTTT

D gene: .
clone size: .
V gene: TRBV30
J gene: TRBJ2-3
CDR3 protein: CAWSVGPDGADTQYF
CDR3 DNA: TGTGCCTGGAGTGTGGGACCAGACGGTGCAGATACGCAGTATTTT

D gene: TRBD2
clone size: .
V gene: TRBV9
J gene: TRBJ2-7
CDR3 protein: CASSVSGGLTYEQYF
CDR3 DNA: TGTGCCAGCAGCGTTAGCGGGGGCCTAACCTACGAGCAGTACTTC

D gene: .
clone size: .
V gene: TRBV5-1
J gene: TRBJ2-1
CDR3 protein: CASSLVPGNSYNEQFF
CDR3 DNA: TGCGCCAGCAGCTTGGTCCCGGGGAACTCCTACAATGAGCAGTTCTTC

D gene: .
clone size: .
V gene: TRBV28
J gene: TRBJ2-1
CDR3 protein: CASSLGQPRNEQFF
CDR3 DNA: TGTGCCAGCAGCTTAGGACAGCCTCGCAATGAGCAGTTCTTC

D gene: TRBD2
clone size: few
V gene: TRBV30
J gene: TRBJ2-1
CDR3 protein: CAWSETSGGYNEQFF
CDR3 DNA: TGTGCCTGGAGTGAGACTAGCGGGGGATACAATGAGCAGTTCTTC

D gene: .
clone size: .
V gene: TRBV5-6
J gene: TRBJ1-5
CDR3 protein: CASSPAGESNQPQHF
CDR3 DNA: TGTGCCAGCAGCCCGGCAGGGGAGAGCAATCAGCCCCAGCATTTT